The rows below give T cell receptor beta chains drawn from one sample of a study of blood T cells in healthy people across ages. TCRdb re-derived calls from the 5' RACE reads in MiXCR, one entry per CDR3 protein. The sample lists under 800,000 distinct CDR3 sequences, under 25% occurring once. The sequencing input was blood. The receptors here all came from a man between 65 and 79 years old in good health. CDR3s include the opening cysteine and the closing phenylalanine or tryptophan.

v_call cdr3_aa
TRBV5-1 CASSLAIVGGTGELFF
TRBV6-5 CASSYRRTSGSHETQYF
TRBV5-1 CASSDTGGLEEKLFF
TRBV6-5 CASRTGTSGSPVYF
TRBV5-1 CASSSGRNTEAFF
TRBV6-2/TRBV6-3 CASSETVAGSYEQYF
TRBV3-1 CASSQSNVQYF
TRBV6-6 CASNSRDTREGGYTF
TRBV5-1 CASSLNLPTGLGETQYF
TRBV6-6 CASTSNNQPQHF
TRBV5-1 CASSLENRAYEQYF
TRBV20-1 CSAQRTGPSTDTQYF
TRBV5-6 CASSFQELNSYEQYF
TRBV2 CASNRGSNSPLHF
TRBV15 CATSMGKDSDLSCNEQFF
TRBV11-2 CASTRVQGYEQYF
TRBV3-1 CASSHKQGALGGYTF
TRBV3-1 CASSRPGLAGLSYEQYF
TRBV28 CASSPRQGAGAYGYTF
TRBV28 CASSFGQVVTYGYTF
TRBV7-2 CASSLLTSGDPTDTQYF
TRBV24-1 CATSDLGTGQETQYF
TRBV5-1 CASSLNSGTRTYEQYF
TRBV2 CASSKTGTSGETQYF
TRBV7-8 CASSLGGGGGNQPQHF
TRBV7-2 CASSPREAMKTQYF
TRBV10-3 CAISLDRGNEQFF
TRBV7-2 CASSPRFQETQYF
TRBV5-1 CASSLLGGYPDTQYF
TRBV3-1 CASSQTPGTGGEKLFF
TRBV6-1 CASSELDGARETQYF
TRBV14 CASSQGGPAYNSPLHF
TRBV15 CATSRAGTGGSYEQYF
TRBV29-1 CSVEGGLQETQYF
TRBV20-1 CSASAAASGGDTQYF
TRBV4-1 CASSQKAGRNTGELFF
TRBV27 CASSQGGSLITGEQYF
TRBV6-6 CASTGTETITIQYF
TRBV4-3 CASSQADRVQYF
TRBV3-1 CASSQTDRVTGELFF
TRBV20-1 CSARDGDRTGQSNYGYTF
TRBV20-1 CSATGTSVNEQFF
TRBV12-3/TRBV12-4 CASNLDRADYGYTF
TRBV28 CASSLAGASETQYF
TRBV14 CASSQDFTSGTYEQYF
TRBV20-1 CSANRESEQYF
TRBV5-5 CASRSQGLAGELFF
TRBV24-1 CATSPTGAVSGELFF
TRBV7-2 CASSAPGQANYGYTF
TRBV24-1 CATSDLGGSGTGELFF
TRBV9 CASSRREVANYGYTF
TRBV6-1 CASRFMGSRQGPPQHLAKNIQYF
TRBV20-1 CSASYGTRSSETQYF
TRBV7-9 CASSPLGTPQETQYF